Shown below are 9 T cell receptor delta chains from a single sample sequenced in a study of gamma-delta chains in newborns, infants, children. TCRdb reprocessed the reads through CATT. This sample carries roughly 2,000 delta-chain clones, 3% of them seen once, and the ten largest clones take more than 9%. Sequenced: blood. All receptors come from a child in good health.

The sample holds a few counts of this clone. A much larger clone is a single base away; this may be a read error. The rearrangement links TRDV2 to TRDJ1, with 8 bases aligning to TRDD3. Germline V CDR1 and CDR2: GEAIGNYY, EKD. The CDR3 runs 23 residues. V lost 0 bases to trimming and J lost 0 bases; unmatched junction nucleotides: 26. CDR3 sequence: CACDTVYFTGGPSSNRYTDKLIF. In DNA form, the CDR3 reads TGTGCCTGTGACACCGTGTATTTTACTGGGGGTCCCTCTTCAAATCGATACACCGATAAACTCATCTTT.

This clone rates as large. Other DNA sequences in this specimen translate into the identical CDR3. The rearrangement joins TRDV2 to TRDJ3; 10 nucleotides match TRDD3. The CDR3 runs to 19 residues. The J segment lost 0 bases and the V segment lost 3 bases, leaving 7 bases of the junction unmatched. CDR1 and CDR2 from the germline V gene are GEAIGNYY and EKD. CDR3 nucleotide sequence: TGTGCCTGTGACCAGACTGGGGGATCCCGCTCCTGGGACACCCGACAGATGTTTTTC. It is translated as CACDQTGGSRSWDTRQMFF.

About this clone: A far larger clone differs by one base, so this is likely a read error. This rearrangement joins TRDV2 to TRDJ1; 8 bases are shared with TRDD3. CDR3 length: 19 amino acids. CDR1 and CDR2 from the germline V gene are GEAIGNYY and EKD. V lost 0 bases to trimming and J lost 4 bases; unmatched junction nucleotides: 18. CDR3 loop: CACDTVGMGDFKLVDKLIF. The DNA for the CDR3 is TGTGCCTGTGACACCGTCGGGATGGGGGATTTCAAGTTGGTCGATAAACTCATCTTT.

A few counts support this clone. The genes are TRDV2 and TRDJ1; a possible D gene is TRDD3 (6 bases). This CDR3 region has 16 residues. Trimming removed 3 bases from V and 3 bases from J, with 19 bases in between. Germline V gene sequence: CDR1 GEAIGNYY, CDR2 EKD. CDR3 sequence (DNA): TGTGCCTGTGACGCCGTAGGGGATCTCTCGTCCGATAAACTCATCTTT. It codes for CACDAVGDLSSDKLIF.

As for this clone: A much larger clone lies a single base off, so this may be a read error. The gene calls are TRDV2 and TRDJ1, with a possible D match to TRDD3 (6 bases). Germline loops: CDR1 GEAIGNYY, CDR2 EKD. This CDR3 spans 16 amino acids. The CDR3 bases are TGTGCCTGTGGCACCGTGGAGCTGGGGAACACCGATAAACTCATCTTT. It specifies CACGTVELGNTDKLIF.

In this sample, this clone turned up a few times. This may stem from a read error, because a much larger clone lies one nucleotide away. V and J are TRDV2 and TRDJ1, with D unresolved. CDR3 length: 14 amino acids. Germline V gives CDR1 GEAIGNYY, CDR2 EKD. The CDR3 DNA reads as TGTGCCAGTGACACCGTAGGGTTCTCCGATAAACTCATCTTT. As protein: CASDTVGFSDKLIF.

The table lists this clone with a few counts. The junction does not match germline at one end; this may be a read error. J is TRDJ1 and V is TRDV2; 11 nucleotides line up with TRDD3. This CDR3 has 18 amino acids. Germline V gives CDR1 GEAIGNYY, CDR2 EKD. The CDR3 sequence: CACDAVSGGYGPADKLIF. In nucleotides, the CDR3 is TGTGCCTGTGACGCCGTCAGTGGGGGATACGGGCCCGCCGACAAACTCATCTTT.

Note on this clone: A much bigger clone sits one base away, suggesting this may be a read error. The sample carries other DNA sequences with the same CDR3. The V call is TRDV2, the J call TRDJ1, with TRDD3 matching over 12 bases. Germline-derived CDR1 and CDR2 are GEAIGNYY and EKD. The ends lost 1 base at V and 5 bases at J; junction bases unmatched: 25. CDR3 length: 22 residues. CDR3 DNA: TGTGCCTGTGACACGGTTCCCAACGACTGGGGGATACAAGGAGGGAGTACTGATAAACTCATCTTT. It is translated as CACDTVPNDWGIQGGSTDKLIF.

About this clone: This likely reflects a read error, since a far larger clone is one base away. Other DNA sequences in the sample encode the same CDR3. The chain carries TRDV2 and TRDJ1, with 11 bases fitting TRDD3. The CDR3 runs to 15 residues. CDR1 GEAIGNYY and CDR2 EKD come from the germline V gene. CDR3 bases: TGTGCCCGTGACCTTATTGGTGGGGGATACGCGAAACTCATCTTT. Amino acids: CARDLIGGGYAKLIF.